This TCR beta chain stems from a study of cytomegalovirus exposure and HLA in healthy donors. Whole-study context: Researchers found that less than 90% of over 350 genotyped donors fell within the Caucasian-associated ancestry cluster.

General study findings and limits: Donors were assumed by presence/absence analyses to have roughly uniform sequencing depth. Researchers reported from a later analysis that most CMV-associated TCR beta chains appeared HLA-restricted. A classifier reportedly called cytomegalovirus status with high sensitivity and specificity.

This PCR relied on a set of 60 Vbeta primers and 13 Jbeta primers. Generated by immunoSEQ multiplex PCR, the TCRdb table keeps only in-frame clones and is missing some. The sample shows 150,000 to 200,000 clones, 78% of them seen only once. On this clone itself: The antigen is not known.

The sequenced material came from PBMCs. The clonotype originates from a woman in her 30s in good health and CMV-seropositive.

The CDR3 here is CASSPAPDRSSYEQYF. The CDR3 bases are TGTGCCAGCAGTCCCGCCCCTGACAGGAGCTCCTACGAGCAGTACTTC. The rearrangement links TRBV28 to TRBJ2-7; D is possibly TRBD1 (6 bases). Trimming pared 5 bases from V and 0 bases from J, leaving 17 bases between. This CDR3 is built from 16 residues. In germline, CDR1 is MDHEN, CDR2 SYDVKM.